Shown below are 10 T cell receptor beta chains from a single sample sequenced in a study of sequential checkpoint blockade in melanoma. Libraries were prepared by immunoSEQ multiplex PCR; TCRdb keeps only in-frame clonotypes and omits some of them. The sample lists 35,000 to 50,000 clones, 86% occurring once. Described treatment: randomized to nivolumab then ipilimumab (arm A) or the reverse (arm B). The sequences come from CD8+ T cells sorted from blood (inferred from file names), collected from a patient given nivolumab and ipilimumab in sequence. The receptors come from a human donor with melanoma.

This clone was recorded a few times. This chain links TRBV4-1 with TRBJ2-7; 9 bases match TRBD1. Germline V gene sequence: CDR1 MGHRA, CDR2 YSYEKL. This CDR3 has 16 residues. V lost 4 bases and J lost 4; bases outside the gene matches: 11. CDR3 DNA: TGCGCCAGCAGCCTTGGACAGGGGCCTCCCGTTTACGAGCAGTACTTC. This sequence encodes CASSLGQGPPVYEQYF.

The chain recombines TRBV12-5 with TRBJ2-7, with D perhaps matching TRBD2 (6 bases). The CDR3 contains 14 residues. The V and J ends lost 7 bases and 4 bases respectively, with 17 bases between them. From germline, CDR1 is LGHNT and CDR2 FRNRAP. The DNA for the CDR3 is TGTGCTAGTGCTATTGGGCCTAGCGCTTACGAGCAGTACGTC. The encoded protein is CASAIGPSAYEQYV.

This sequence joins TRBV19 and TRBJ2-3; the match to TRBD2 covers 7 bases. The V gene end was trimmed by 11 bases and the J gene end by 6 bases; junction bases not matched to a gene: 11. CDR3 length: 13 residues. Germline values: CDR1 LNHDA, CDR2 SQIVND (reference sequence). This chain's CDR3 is CADDRDYTDTQYF. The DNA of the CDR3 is TGTGCCGACGACCGGGACTATACCGATACGCAGTATTTT.

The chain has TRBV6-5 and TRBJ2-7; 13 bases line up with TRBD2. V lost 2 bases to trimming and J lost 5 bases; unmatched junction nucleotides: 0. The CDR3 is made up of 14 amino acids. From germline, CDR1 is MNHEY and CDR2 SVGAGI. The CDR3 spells CASSYGTSGNEQYF. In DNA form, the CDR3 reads TGTGCCAGCAGTTACGGGACTAGCGGGAACGAGCAGTACTTC.

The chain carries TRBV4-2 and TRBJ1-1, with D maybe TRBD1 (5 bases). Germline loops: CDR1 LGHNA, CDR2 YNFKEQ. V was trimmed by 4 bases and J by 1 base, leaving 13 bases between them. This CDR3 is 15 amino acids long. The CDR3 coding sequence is TGTGCCAGCAGCCTGGGGGGGGTTGGGAACACTGAAGCTTTCTTT. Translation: CASSLGGVGNTEAFF.

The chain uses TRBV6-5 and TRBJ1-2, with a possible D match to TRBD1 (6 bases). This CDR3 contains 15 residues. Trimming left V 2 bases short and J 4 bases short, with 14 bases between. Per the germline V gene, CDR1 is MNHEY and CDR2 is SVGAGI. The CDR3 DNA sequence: TGTGCCAGCAGTTACGTGTTGGGGGCCGGCTATGGCTACACCTTC. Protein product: CASSYVLGAGYGYTF.

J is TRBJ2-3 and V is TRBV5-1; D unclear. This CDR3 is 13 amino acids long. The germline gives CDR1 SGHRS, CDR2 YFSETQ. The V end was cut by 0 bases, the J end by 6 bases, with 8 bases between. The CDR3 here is CASSLVRVDTQYF. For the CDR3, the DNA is TGCGCCAGCAGCTTGGTTCGGGTTGATACGCAGTATTTT.

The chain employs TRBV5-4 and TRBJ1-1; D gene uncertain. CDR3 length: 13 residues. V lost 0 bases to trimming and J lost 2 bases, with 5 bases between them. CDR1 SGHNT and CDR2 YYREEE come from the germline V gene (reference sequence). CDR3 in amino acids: CASSLAQNTEAFF. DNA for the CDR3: TGTGCCAGCAGCTTGGCACAAAACACTGAAGCTTTCTTT.

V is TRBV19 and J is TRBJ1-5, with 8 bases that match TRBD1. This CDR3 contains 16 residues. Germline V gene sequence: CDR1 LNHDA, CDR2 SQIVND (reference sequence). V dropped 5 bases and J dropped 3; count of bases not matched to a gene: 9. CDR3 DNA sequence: TGTGCCAGTAGTCTTATAACAGGGGGTTCCAATCAGCCCCAGCATTTT. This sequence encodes CASSLITGGSNQPQHF. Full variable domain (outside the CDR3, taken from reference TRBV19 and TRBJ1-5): DGGITQSPKYLFRKEGQNVTLSCEQNLNHDAMYWYRQDPGQGLRLIYYSQIVNDFQKGDIAEGYSVSREKKESFPLTVTSAQKNPTAFYLCASSLITGGSNQPQHFGDGTRLSIL.

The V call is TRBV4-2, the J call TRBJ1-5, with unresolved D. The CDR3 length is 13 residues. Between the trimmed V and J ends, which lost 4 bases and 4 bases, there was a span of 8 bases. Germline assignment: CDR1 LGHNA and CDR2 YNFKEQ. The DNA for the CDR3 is TGTGCCAGCAGCCCCCACCTAAATCAGCCCCAGCATTTT. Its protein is CASSPHLNQPQHF.